This T cell receptor (beta chain) was documented in a study of shared clonotypes between healthy human individuals. Study-wide findings and caveats: Apart from blood, nothing was sampled; tissue repertoires likely differ.

As to this clone: What it binds is unknown.

CDR1 and CDR2 from the germline V gene are KGHSH and LQKENI. Trimming pared 4 bases from V and 0 bases from J, leaving 12 bases between. The CDR3 runs to 15 residues. Per the authors' pipeline: Filtering was not the same, since immunoSEQ gave junction-only sequences without quality scores. Using immunoSEQ multiplex PCR, the repertoire was profiled, and TCRdb retains in-frame clones only, with some absent. V and J calls plus clone size are reproduced from that table; the DNA served to infer D and trimming. The data hold around 2.3 million clones, with around 95% observed a single time. The V and J genes are TRBV18 and TRBJ2-5, with D possibly TRBD2 on 6 matching bases. Material: naive CD4+ T cells sorted from blood. Noted subset: CD45RA+ positively selected. The receptor was derived from a young man in good health. CDR3 sequence: CASSRDGGYQETQYF. The CDR3 nucleotides read TGTGCCAGCTCACGAGACGGGGGATACCAAGAGACCCAGTACTTC.